A selection of T cell receptor beta chains follows, all from one sample in a study of control samples from healthy donors and cancer patients. The repertoire was sequenced with immunoSEQ multiplex PCR; TCRdb's copy has only in-frame clones and lacks some. Here the sample spans 130,000 to 150,000 clones, 91% being singletons. Sequencing input: blood. Every receptor here comes from a man aged 25-40 years in good health. CDR3s include the opening cysteine and the closing phenylalanine or tryptophan. D genes are given only for firm matches. Not all rows give a size; the values are once, few, many and, for expanded clones, a class.

DNA: TGTGCCAGCAGCTCGACGACTAGCGGGGGGGCGATCTACAATGAGCAGTTCTTC
CDR3: CASSSTTSGGAIYNEQFF
D: TRBD2
J: TRBJ2-1
size: .
V: TRBV5-6

DNA: TGTGCCAGTAGTACCTCGGGGGCCACCTACGAGCAGTACTTC
CDR3: CASSTSGATYEQYF
D: .
J: TRBJ2-7
size: many
V: TRBV19

DNA: TGTGCCAGCAATCCACAGGGGGCGAGCAATCAGCCCCAGCATTTT
CDR3: CASNPQGASNQPQHF
D: TRBD1
J: TRBJ1-5
size: .
V: TRBV6-5

DNA: TGTGCCAGCAGCTTAGACCCTCAGAGTAAAGCTTTCTTT
CDR3: CASSLDPQSKAFF
D: .
J: TRBJ1-1
size: .
V: TRBV7-6

DNA: TGTGCCAGCAGTTACACGTCCCAGGGGGAGCAGTACTTC
CDR3: CASSYTSQGEQYF
D: .
J: TRBJ2-7
size: few
V: TRBV6-2/TRBV6-3

DNA: TGTGCCAGCAGCTTAGTGACCGGGTTGAACACTGAAGCTTTCTTT
CDR3: CASSLVTGLNTEAFF
D: .
J: TRBJ1-1
size: .
V: TRBV7-6

DNA: TGTGCCAGCAGTTATCTTCGGGGGATTGACAATGAGCAGTTCTTC
CDR3: CASSYLRGIDNEQFF
D: .
J: TRBJ2-1
size: once
V: TRBV6-2/TRBV6-3

DNA: TGTGCCAGTAGTATTGGGTTCCGGGGTGAATCTGGAAACACCATATATTTT
CDR3: CASSIGFRGESGNTIYF
D: .
J: TRBJ1-3
size: .
V: TRBV19

DNA: TGTGCCAGCAGCTTAGTCAGGGGATGGACTGAAGCTTTCTTT
CDR3: CASSLVRGWTEAFF
D: .
J: TRBJ1-1
size: few
V: TRBV11-2

DNA: TGTGCCAGCTCACCAGAGTACTCGACAGGGGGTAACTATGGCTACACCTTC
CDR3: CASSPEYSTGGNYGYTF
D: TRBD1
J: TRBJ1-2
size: .
V: TRBV18

DNA: TGTGCCAGCAGCCCCTCTGTGGGGACTGAAGCTTTCTTT
CDR3: CASSPSVGTEAFF
D: .
J: TRBJ1-1
size: .
V: TRBV12-3/TRBV12-4

DNA: TGTGCCAGCAGACAGGCCGGGATCGGCTATGGCTACACCTTC
CDR3: CASRQAGIGYGYTF
D: .
J: TRBJ1-2
size: few
V: TRBV6-5

DNA: TGTGCCATCAGCTTGGACAGAAACTATGGCTACACCTTC
CDR3: CAISLDRNYGYTF
D: .
J: TRBJ1-2
size: once
V: TRBV10-3

DNA: TGTGCCAGTACCGGGACATCGAACACTGAAGCTTTCTTT
CDR3: CASTGTSNTEAFF
D: .
J: TRBJ1-1
size: .
V: TRBV28

DNA: TGCGCCAGCAGCCAAGACCAGGGCTCCTACGAGCAGTACTTC
CDR3: CASSQDQGSYEQYF
D: .
J: TRBJ2-7
size: .
V: TRBV4-1

DNA: TGTGCCAGCAGTCCGGGACTAGGAGACAATGAGCAGTTCTTC
CDR3: CASSPGLGDNEQFF
D: TRBD2
J: TRBJ2-1
size: .
V: TRBV7-3

DNA: TGTGCCAGCAGCCAAGATCTGGGGGACGAGCAGTACTTC
CDR3: CASSQDLGDEQYF
D: .
J: TRBJ2-7
size: .
V: TRBV4-2

DNA: TGTGCCAGCAGTTCCCAGGGGTTGGAGGGCTACACCTTC
CDR3: CASSSQGLEGYTF
D: .
J: TRBJ1-2
size: .
V: TRBV28

DNA: TGTGCCAGCAGCCGAAGAGAATTCTCAACCCTAGACGGCACAGATACGCAGTATTTT
CDR3: CASSRREFSTLDGTDTQYF
D: .
J: TRBJ2-3
size: .
V: TRBV14

DNA: TGTGCCATCAGTGAAAGAGGGACAGGGGGCTTGTACGAGCAGTACTTC
CDR3: CAISERGTGGLYEQYF
D: TRBD1
J: TRBJ2-7
size: .
V: TRBV10-3

DNA: TGTGCCAGCAGTTTGGGGACAGGGCAAAATCAGCCCCAGCATTTT
CDR3: CASSLGTGQNQPQHF
D: TRBD1
J: TRBJ1-5
size: .
V: TRBV5-6

DNA: TGCGCCAGCATTCAGCGTAGGATGGAAAAACTGTTTTTT
CDR3: CASIQRRMEKLFF
D: .
J: TRBJ1-4
size: .
V: TRBV5-1

DNA: TGTGCCACCGGACAGGGGGCCGAGCAGTACTTC
CDR3: CATGQGAEQYF
D: TRBD1
J: TRBJ2-7
size: .
V: TRBV19

DNA: TGTGCCAGCAGTGAAGGGGGCGCGAGCAATCAGCCCCAGCATTTT
CDR3: CASSEGGASNQPQHF
D: .
J: TRBJ1-5
size: once
V: TRBV6-1

DNA: TGTGCCAGCAGTTTATCGTGGAGGGAGCAGTACTTC
CDR3: CASSLSWREQYF
D: .
J: TRBJ2-7
size: once
V: TRBV27

DNA: TGCAGCGTTGATCAGGGATGGGGCACCGGGGAGCTGTTTTTT
CDR3: CSVDQGWGTGELFF
D: .
J: TRBJ2-2
size: .
V: TRBV29-1

DNA: TGTGCCAGTAGTATCTTGGCAGCGGGGGACCAGCCCCAGCATTTT
CDR3: CASSILAAGDQPQHF
D: .
J: TRBJ1-5
size: .
V: TRBV19

DNA: TGTGCCAGTAGTGAAGGGGTGAACACTGAAGCTTTCTTT
CDR3: CASSEGVNTEAFF
D: .
J: TRBJ1-1
size: .
V: TRBV19

DNA: TGCGCCAGCAGCTCTGGGTGGGATCCCGCCTACGAGCAGTACTTC
CDR3: CASSSGWDPAYEQYF
D: .
J: TRBJ2-7
size: .
V: TRBV5-1

DNA: TGTGCCAGCAGCATAGACAGGGCGGAAGAGCAGTACTTC
CDR3: CASSIDRAEEQYF
D: .
J: TRBJ2-7
size: .
V: TRBV21-1

DNA: TGTGCCAGCAGCACAGGACTAGCGGGGGGTAAGAACACCGGGGAGCTGTTTTTT
CDR3: CASSTGLAGGKNTGELFF
D: TRBD2
J: TRBJ2-2
size: .
V: TRBV9

DNA: TGTGCCTGGAGTGTACTCAAACTAGAGGGGCGAGAGCAGTTCTTC
CDR3: CAWSVLKLEGREQFF
D: .
J: TRBJ2-1
size: .
V: TRBV30

DNA: TGTGCCAGCAGCTTATCGACGGGGGGGCTAAGCGAGCAGTACTTC
CDR3: CASSLSTGGLSEQYF
D: TRBD2
J: TRBJ2-7
size: .
V: TRBV7-6

DNA: TGTGCCAGCAGTGAACCCACAGGAGCCCCCGGGGAGCTGTTTTTT
CDR3: CASSEPTGAPGELFF
D: .
J: TRBJ2-2
size: .
V: TRBV6-1

DNA: TGTGCCAGCAGCAGAGGGATCGGAGCTTTCTTT
CDR3: CASSRGIGAFF
D: .
J: TRBJ1-1
size: once
V: TRBV6-5

DNA: TGCGCCAGCCACAAACTACCGGGACTAGCGGGGGGGCCAGATACGCAGTATTTT
CDR3: CASHKLPGLAGGPDTQYF
D: TRBD2
J: TRBJ2-3
size: .
V: TRBV10-2

DNA: TGTGCCAGCAGTACTACCTTCCGGGACAGGGGAGAGACCCAGTACTTC
CDR3: CASSTTFRDRGETQYF
D: TRBD1
J: TRBJ2-5
size: .
V: TRBV28

DNA: TGTGCCAGCAGCCCCCCCCCAGGGGGAACTGAAGCTTTCTTT
CDR3: CASSPPPGGTEAFF
D: TRBD1
J: TRBJ1-1
size: .
V: TRBV7-9

DNA: TGTGCCAGCAGCCAAGGTGAGACTAGCGGGGGGGCGTTCAATGAGCAGTTCTTC
CDR3: CASSQGETSGGAFNEQFF
D: TRBD2
J: TRBJ2-1
size: .
V: TRBV3-1/TRBV3-2

DNA: TGCGCCAGCAGCTTGGCCGGGGGGGCCACAGATACGCAGTATTTT
CDR3: CASSLAGGATDTQYF
D: TRBD2
J: TRBJ2-3
size: .
V: TRBV5-1

DNA: TGTGCCAGCAGCACAAAAATCGGCACTGAAGCTTTCTTT
CDR3: CASSTKIGTEAFF
D: .
J: TRBJ1-1
size: .
V: TRBV7-3

DNA: TGTGCCAGCCTTCGGGACAGGGGGGACTACGAGCAGTACTTC
CDR3: CASLRDRGDYEQYF
D: TRBD1
J: TRBJ2-7
size: .
V: TRBV28

DNA: TGTGCCAGCAGTTGGACTAGCGGCAATGAGCAGTTCTTC
CDR3: CASSWTSGNEQFF
D: TRBD2
J: TRBJ2-1
size: .
V: TRBV27

DNA: TGCGCCAGCACTACGGACAGCTCTGCCTACGAGCAGTACTTC
CDR3: CASTTDSSAYEQYF
D: .
J: TRBJ2-7
size: .
V: TRBV5-1

DNA: TGTGCCAGCAGACAGGGTGGCGCAGATACGCAGTATTTT
CDR3: CASRQGGADTQYF
D: .
J: TRBJ2-3
size: .
V: TRBV2

DNA: TGTGCCACCAGCAGAGTACAGGGGGACACTGAAGCTTTCTTT
CDR3: CATSRVQGDTEAFF
D: TRBD1
J: TRBJ1-1
size: .
V: TRBV15

DNA: TGTGCTAGTGCTCCCCCGGTTGGAGGGGGAGGGTCCTACGAGCAGTACTTC
CDR3: CASAPPVGGGGSYEQYF
D: .
J: TRBJ2-7
size: few
V: TRBV12-5

DNA: TGTGCCAGTAGCAGGGACAGGGGTGATTATGGCTACACCTTC
CDR3: CASSRDRGDYGYTF
D: TRBD1
J: TRBJ1-2
size: once
V: TRBV19

DNA: TGTGCCAGCAGCTTAATCGGCGGGGGGGCCTCCTACGAGCAGTACTTC
CDR3: CASSLIGGGASYEQYF
D: TRBD2
J: TRBJ2-7
size: .
V: TRBV7-3

DNA: TGTGCCAGCAGTGACTTTAGCGGCCGGGAGCAGTACTTC
CDR3: CASSDFSGREQYF
D: .
J: TRBJ2-7
size: .
V: TRBV2

DNA: TGTGCCAGCAGCACCCAGGCAGGAAGCTATGGCTACACCTTC
CDR3: CASSTQAGSYGYTF
D: .
J: TRBJ1-2
size: .
V: TRBV9

DNA: TGTGCCAGCAACGACCCGGACAGGGTTGGCAATGAGCAGTTCTTC
CDR3: CASNDPDRVGNEQFF
D: TRBD1
J: TRBJ2-1
size: .
V: TRBV28

DNA: TGTGCCAGCAGCTTAGTAGGGAACACTGAAGCTTTCTTT
CDR3: CASSLVGNTEAFF
D: .
J: TRBJ1-1
size: few
V: TRBV13

DNA: TGTGCCAGCAGGAGGGAGAGCTCTGGGGCCAACGTCCTGACTTTC
CDR3: CASRRESSGANVLTF
D: .
J: TRBJ2-6
size: .
V: TRBV2

DNA: TGTGCCAGCAGCTCCGCGGGACCAGGCTATGGCTACACCTTC
CDR3: CASSSAGPGYGYTF
D: .
J: TRBJ1-2
size: .
V: TRBV5-5

DNA: TGTGCCAGCAGTCGGTCAGGAGCTAACTATGGCTACACCTTC
CDR3: CASSRSGANYGYTF
D: .
J: TRBJ1-2
size: .
V: TRBV25-1

DNA: TGTGCCAGCAGTTCCACAGGGGCTGAAGCTTTCTTT
CDR3: CASSSTGAEAFF
D: TRBD1
J: TRBJ1-1
size: .
V: TRBV28

DNA: TGCGCCAGCAGCCCCAAATTGGGGGACTATGGCTACACCTTC
CDR3: CASSPKLGDYGYTF
D: .
J: TRBJ1-2
size: .
V: TRBV4-1

DNA: TGTGCCAGCAGTTTACGACGTCAGGGGGCCCAAGAGACCCAGTACTTC
CDR3: CASSLRRQGAQETQYF
D: TRBD1
J: TRBJ2-5
size: .
V: TRBV27